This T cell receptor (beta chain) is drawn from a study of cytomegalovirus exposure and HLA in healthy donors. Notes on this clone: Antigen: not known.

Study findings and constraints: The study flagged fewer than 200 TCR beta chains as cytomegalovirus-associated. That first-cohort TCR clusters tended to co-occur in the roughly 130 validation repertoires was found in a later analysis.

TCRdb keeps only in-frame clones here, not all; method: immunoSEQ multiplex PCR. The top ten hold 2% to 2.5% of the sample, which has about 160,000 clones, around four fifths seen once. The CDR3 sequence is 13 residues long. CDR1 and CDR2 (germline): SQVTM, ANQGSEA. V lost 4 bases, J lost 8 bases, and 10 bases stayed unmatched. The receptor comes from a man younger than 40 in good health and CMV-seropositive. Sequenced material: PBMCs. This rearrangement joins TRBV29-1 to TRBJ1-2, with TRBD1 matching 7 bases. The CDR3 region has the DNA TGCAGCGTTGGCCCCACAGGGGTCGGCGGCTACACCTTC. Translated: CSVGPTGVGGYTF.